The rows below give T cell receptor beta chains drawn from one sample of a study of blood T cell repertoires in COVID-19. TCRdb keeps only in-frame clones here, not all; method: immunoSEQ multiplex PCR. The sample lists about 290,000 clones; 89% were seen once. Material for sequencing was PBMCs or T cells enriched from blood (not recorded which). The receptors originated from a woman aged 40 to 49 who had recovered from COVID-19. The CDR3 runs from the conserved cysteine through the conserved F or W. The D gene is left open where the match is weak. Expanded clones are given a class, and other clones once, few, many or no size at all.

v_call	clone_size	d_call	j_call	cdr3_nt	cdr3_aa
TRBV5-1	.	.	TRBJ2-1	TGCGCCAGCAGCCGGAGCGGCGGTCTCCCGAATGAGCAGTTCTTC	CASSRSGGLPNEQFF
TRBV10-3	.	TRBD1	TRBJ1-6	TGTGCCTCGAGAGGACAGGGGGATTCACCCCTCCACTTT	CASRGQGDSPLHF
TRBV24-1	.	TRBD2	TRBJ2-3	TGTGCCACCAGTGCTCCTAGCGGGGGGGCCGAGGATACGCAGTATTTT	CATSAPSGGAEDTQYF
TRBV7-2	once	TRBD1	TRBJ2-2	TGTGCCAGCAGCTTCTATACAGGGGCGGGCACCGGGGAGCTGTTTTTT	CASSFYTGAGTGELFF
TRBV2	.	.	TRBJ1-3	TGTGCCAGCAGGATATCAGGGGTAACTGGAAACACCATATATTTT	CASRISGVTGNTIYF
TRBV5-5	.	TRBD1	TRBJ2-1	TGTGCCAGCATTCCCGGGACAGGAGTTTACAATGAGCAGTTCTTC	CASIPGTGVYNEQFF
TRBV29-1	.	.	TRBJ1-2	TGCAGCGCTGAGACCCGAGGGGGGGGCCAAAACTATGGCTACACCTTC	CSAETRGGGQNYGYTF
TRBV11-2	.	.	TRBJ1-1	TGTGCCAGCAGCCATTTCAACACTGAAGCTTTCTTT	CASSHFNTEAFF
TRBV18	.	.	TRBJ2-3	TGTGCCAGCTCACCACCGAAAGCGGAGTACACAGATACGCAGTATTTT	CASSPPKAEYTDTQYF
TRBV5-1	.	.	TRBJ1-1	TGCGCCAGCAGTTCCGTATACTCGAGTACTGAAGCTTTCTTT	CASSSVYSSTEAFF